The entry that follows covers one TCR beta chain sequence. Its antigen is not identified. The junction and the germline gene differ at one end; a read error may be behind it. Assay used: immunoSEQ multiplex PCR; TCRdb lists only in-frame clones, some missing. This table has some 30,000 clones, 60% to 80% appearing once. In germline, CDR1 is SQVTM, CDR2 ANQGSEA. CDR3 length: 14 amino acids. Time point specified: week 11, during vaccination. One vaccine dose held 300 ug of mutant IDH1 20-mer peptide and came with topical imiquimod. The sample is drawn from a study of a mutant IDH1 vaccine in newly diagnosed glioma.

The TCR comes from a young man with glioma. The chain recombines TRBV29-1 with TRBJ1-1; 8 bases map to TRBD1. The material was PBMCs, obtained from a glioma patient whose treatment included an IDH1 peptide vaccine. The CDR3 DNA sequence: TGCAGCATTGAGACAGGGGAGACTATTACTGAAGCTTTCTTT. Translating it yields CSIETGETITEAFF.